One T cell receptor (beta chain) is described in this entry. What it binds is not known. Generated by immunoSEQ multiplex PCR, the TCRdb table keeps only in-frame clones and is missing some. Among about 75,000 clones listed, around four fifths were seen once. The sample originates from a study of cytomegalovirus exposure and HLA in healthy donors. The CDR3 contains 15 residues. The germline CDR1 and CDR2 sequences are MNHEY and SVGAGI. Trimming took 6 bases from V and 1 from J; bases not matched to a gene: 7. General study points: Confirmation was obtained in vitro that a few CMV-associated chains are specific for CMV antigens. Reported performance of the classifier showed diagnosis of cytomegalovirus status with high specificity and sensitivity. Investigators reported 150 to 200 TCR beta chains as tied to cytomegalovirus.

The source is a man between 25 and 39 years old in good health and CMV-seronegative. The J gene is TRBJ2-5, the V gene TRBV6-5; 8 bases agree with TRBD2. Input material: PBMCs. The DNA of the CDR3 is TGTGCCAGCAGCTCAGTAGCGGGATTCCAAGAGACCCAGTACTTC. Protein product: CASSSVAGFQETQYF.